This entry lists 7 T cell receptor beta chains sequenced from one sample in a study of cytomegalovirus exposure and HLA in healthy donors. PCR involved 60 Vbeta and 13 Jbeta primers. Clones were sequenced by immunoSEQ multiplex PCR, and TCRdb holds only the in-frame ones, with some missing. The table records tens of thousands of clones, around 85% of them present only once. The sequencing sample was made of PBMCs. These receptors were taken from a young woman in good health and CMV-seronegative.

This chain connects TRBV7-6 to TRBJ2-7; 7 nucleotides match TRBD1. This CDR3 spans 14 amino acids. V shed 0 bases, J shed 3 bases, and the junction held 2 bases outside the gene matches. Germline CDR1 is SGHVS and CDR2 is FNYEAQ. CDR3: CASSLAGDSYEQYF. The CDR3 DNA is TGTGCCAGCAGCTTAGCCGGGGACAGCTACGAGCAGTACTTC.

CDR3 sequence reads: CASSIVGGEGGQPQHF. DNA for the CDR3: TGTGCCAGTAGTATAGTGGGCGGCGAAGGGGGTCAGCCCCAGCATTTT. The chain combines TRBV19 with TRBJ1-5, with D maybe TRBD1 (6 bases). Germline lookup yields CDR1 LNHDA and CDR2 SQIVND (reference sequence). CDR3 length: 16 residues. Trimming removed 1 base at V and 6 bases at J, with 16 bases between.

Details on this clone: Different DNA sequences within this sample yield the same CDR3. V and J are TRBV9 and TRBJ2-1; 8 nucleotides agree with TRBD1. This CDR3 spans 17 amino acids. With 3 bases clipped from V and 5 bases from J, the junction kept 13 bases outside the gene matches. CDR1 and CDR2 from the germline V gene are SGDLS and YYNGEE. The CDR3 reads CASSAGQGIRYNNEQFF. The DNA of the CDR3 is TGTGCCAGCAGCGCTGGACAGGGAATTCGCTATAACAATGAGCAGTTCTTC.

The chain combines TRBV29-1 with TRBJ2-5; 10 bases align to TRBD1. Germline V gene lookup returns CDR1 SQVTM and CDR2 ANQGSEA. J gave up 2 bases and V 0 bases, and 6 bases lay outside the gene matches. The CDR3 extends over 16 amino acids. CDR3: CSVEDLRDRGQETQYF. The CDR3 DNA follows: TGCAGCGTTGAAGATCTTAGGGACAGGGGACAAGAGACCCAGTACTTC.

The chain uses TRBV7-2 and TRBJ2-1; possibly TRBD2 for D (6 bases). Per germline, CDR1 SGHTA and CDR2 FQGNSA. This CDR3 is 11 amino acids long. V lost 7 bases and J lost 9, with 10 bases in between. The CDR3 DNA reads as TGTGCCAGCACTAACGGGGGTGAGCAGTTCTTC. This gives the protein CASTNGGEQFF.

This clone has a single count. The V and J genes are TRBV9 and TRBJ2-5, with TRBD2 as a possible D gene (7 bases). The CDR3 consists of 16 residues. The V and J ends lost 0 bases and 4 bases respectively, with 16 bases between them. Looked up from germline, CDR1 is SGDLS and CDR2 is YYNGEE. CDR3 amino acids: CASSVESGGARETQYF. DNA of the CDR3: TGTGCCAGCAGCGTAGAGAGTGGGGGGGCGCGAGAGACCCAGTACTTC.

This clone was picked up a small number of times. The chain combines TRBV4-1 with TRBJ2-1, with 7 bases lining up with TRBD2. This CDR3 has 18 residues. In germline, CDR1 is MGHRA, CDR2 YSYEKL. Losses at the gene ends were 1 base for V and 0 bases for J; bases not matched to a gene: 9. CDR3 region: CASSQGVQRGSSYNEQFF. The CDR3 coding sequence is TGCGCCAGCAGCCAAGGGGTCCAGCGGGGTAGCTCCTACAATGAGCAGTTCTTC.